This T cell receptor (beta chain) was identified during a study of T cell repertoires in cytomegalovirus infection. A single record per CDR3 protein comes from TCRdb applying MiXCR to the reads. Among hundreds of thousands of distinct CDR3 sequences, roughly 9.3% were seen once, and the ten largest hold about 2.3%. V lost 0 bases, J lost 0 bases, and 10 bases stayed unmatched. Germline assignment: CDR1 LGHNA and CDR2 YSLEER. The CDR3 is 19 residues long. Sequencing used PBMCs. This rearrangement joins TRBV4-3 to TRBJ2-2; 7 bases fit TRBD1. The sequence came from a human donor in good health (CMV status not recorded). Some clones in this sample may be carry-over from other donors' samples. The CDR3 protein is CASSQDPLTGRANTGELFF. The CDR3 nucleotides are TGCGCCAGCAGCCAAGACCCGTTGACAGGGAGAGCGAACACCGGGGAGCTGTTTTTT.